These T cell receptor beta chains were read from a single sample in a study of beta chain features in type 1 diabetes. This table comes from immunoSEQ multiplex PCR, and its TCRdb copy is limited to in-frame clones, with some not included. Of more than 150,000 clones in the sample, 7.5% to 9.5% were seen once. What was sequenced was central memory CD4+ T cells from blood. The receptors here all came from a woman aged 18-29 years in good health. CDR3s include the opening cysteine and the closing phenylalanine or tryptophan. D genes are given only for firm matches. Some rows have no size entry. The others give once, few or many, or a class for an expanded clone.

clone_size	d_call	v_call	j_call	cdr3_nt	cdr3_aa
NA	NA	TRBV7-8	TRBJ2-1	TGTGCCAGCAGCTTTAGCGGAGCCTCCTACAATGAGCAGTTCTTC	CASSFSGASYNEQFF
few	NA	TRBV5-1	TRBJ2-7	TGCGCCAGCAGCTTGGGGAGGGCCCCCTACGAGCAGTACTTC	CASSLGRAPYEQYF
many	TRBD1	TRBV9	TRBJ1-2	TGTGCCAGCAGCGGGACAGGCGAATATGGCTACACCTTC	CASSGTGEYGYTF
NA	TRBD1	TRBV6-6	TRBJ2-3	TGTGCCAGCGATACAGGGGGCCGGACAGATACGCAGTATTTT	CASDTGGRTDTQYF
few	NA	TRBV9	TRBJ1-1	TGTGCCAGCAGCCCTAGCCGGGGGGCAGTGAACACTGAAGCTTTCTTT	CASSPSRGAVNTEAFF
few	NA	TRBV4-2	TRBJ1-5	TGTGCCAGCAGCCAAGCCCCGGGGAGTCCCAATCAGCCCCAGCATTTT	CASSQAPGSPNQPQHF
NA	TRBD2	TRBV5-1	TRBJ2-5	TGCGCCAGCAGCATGCGAACCGGGACTAGCGGGAGCCAAGAGACCCAGTACTTC	CASSMRTGTSGSQETQYF
few	NA	TRBV11-2	TRBJ2-5	TGTGCCAGCAGCTTAGACCCCGTTAGAGGGGAGACCCAGTACTTC	CASSLDPVRGETQYF
NA	NA	TRBV12-5	TRBJ2-2	TGTGCTAGTGGTACCCCTGAGAGGGCGAACACCGGGGAGCTGTTTTTT	CASGTPERANTGELFF
few	TRBD2	TRBV5-1	TRBJ2-1	TGCGCCAGCAGCGATGGCGGGGGTTACAATGAGCAGTTCTTC	CASSDGGGYNEQFF
NA	TRBD2	TRBV7-9	TRBJ2-3	TGTGCCATCCCTCTTGGCGGGAGTTCTACAGATACGCAGTATTTT	CAIPLGGSSTDTQYF
few	NA	TRBV30	TRBJ1-1	TGTGCCTGGAGCCCAAACCACCGCGGGAACACTGAAGCTTTCTTT	CAWSPNHRGNTEAFF
NA	TRBD1	TRBV30	TRBJ2-7	TGTGCCTGTATAGGGACAGGGGGGTCGTACGAGCAGTACTTC	CACIGTGGSYEQYF
few	NA	TRBV2	TRBJ1-5	TGTGCCAGCAGTTTGGGAGTGGGCAATCAGCCCCAGCATTTT	CASSLGVGNQPQHF
NA	TRBD2	TRBV19	TRBJ2-1	TGTGCCAGTAGTAAGACTAGCGGGTTCAATGAGCAGTTCTTC	CASSKTSGFNEQFF
NA	NA	TRBV9	TRBJ2-7	TGTGCCAGCAGCGTAGATGTAAACTCCTACGAGCAGTACTTC	CASSVDVNSYEQYF
many	NA	TRBV7-2	TRBJ2-6	TGTGCCAGCAGCTTAACAGGCTCTGGGGCCAACGTCCTGACTTTC	CASSLTGSGANVLTF
NA	NA	TRBV14	TRBJ1-3	TGTGCCAGCAGCCAATGGGGAGGCGGAAACACCATATATTTT	CASSQWGGGNTIYF
few	NA	TRBV11-3	TRBJ2-3	TGTGCCAGCAGCTTAGCCTCAGGGGCGGGAGCGTCGTATTTT	CASSLASGAGASYF
NA	TRBD1	TRBV5-1	TRBJ2-2	TGCGCCAGCAGCTTGGCGGACAGGGGAACCGGGGAGCTGTTTTTT	CASSLADRGTGELFF
few	NA	TRBV9	TRBJ1-1	TGTGCCAGCAGCGTAGTTAACCTGCGGGACACTGAAGCTTTCTTT	CASSVVNLRDTEAFF
NA	TRBD2	TRBV6-1	TRBJ2-3	TGTGCCATCAGTGTCACGGGGGGGGCAAGGGCAGATACGCAGTATTTT	CAISVTGGARADTQYF
few	NA	TRBV10-3	TRBJ2-4	TGTGCCATCAGTGAGTCGGTATCAGGGCGAATTCAGTACTTC	CAISESVSGRIQYF
NA	NA	TRBV2	TRBJ2-7	TGTGCCAGCAGCGGTATGGAGCAGTACTTC	CASSGMEQYF
few	TRBD1	TRBV2	TRBJ1-6	TGTGCCAGCAGTGAAACAGGGGGGTATAATTCACCCCTCCACTTT	CASSETGGYNSPLHF
few	NA	TRBV27	TRBJ2-2	TGTGCCAGCAGCTACAAGCCCATGGCGGTACCCGGGGAGCTGTTTTTT	CASSYKPMAVPGELFF
few	TRBD2	TRBV7-2	TRBJ2-5	TGTGCCAGCAGCTTAACGACTAGCGGGGGCCTGGAGACCCAGTACTTC	CASSLTTSGGLETQYF
few	NA	TRBV11-3	TRBJ1-1	TGTGCCAGCAGCCCAGGTGGACGGGGGTCCACTGAAGCTTTCTTT	CASSPGGRGSTEAFF